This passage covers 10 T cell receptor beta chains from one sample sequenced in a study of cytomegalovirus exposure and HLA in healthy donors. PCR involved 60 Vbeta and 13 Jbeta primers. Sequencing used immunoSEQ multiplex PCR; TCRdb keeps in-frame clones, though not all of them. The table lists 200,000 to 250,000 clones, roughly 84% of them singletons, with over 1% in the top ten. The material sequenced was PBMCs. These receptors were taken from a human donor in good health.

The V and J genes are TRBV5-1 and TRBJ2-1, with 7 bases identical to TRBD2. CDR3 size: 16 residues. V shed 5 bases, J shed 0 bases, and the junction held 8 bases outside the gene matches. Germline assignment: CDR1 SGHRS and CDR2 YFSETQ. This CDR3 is CASRPIAGSSYNEQFF. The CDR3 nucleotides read TGCGCCAGCAGACCCATAGCGGGTAGCTCCTACAATGAGCAGTTCTTC.

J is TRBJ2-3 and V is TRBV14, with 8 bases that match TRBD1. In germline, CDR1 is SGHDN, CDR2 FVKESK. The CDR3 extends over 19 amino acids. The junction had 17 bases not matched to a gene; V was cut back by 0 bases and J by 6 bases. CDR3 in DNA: TGTGCCAGCAGCCAAGATCTTTGGCAGGAGACAGGGGCCGCGGATACGCAGTATTTT. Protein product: CASSQDLWQETGAADTQYF.

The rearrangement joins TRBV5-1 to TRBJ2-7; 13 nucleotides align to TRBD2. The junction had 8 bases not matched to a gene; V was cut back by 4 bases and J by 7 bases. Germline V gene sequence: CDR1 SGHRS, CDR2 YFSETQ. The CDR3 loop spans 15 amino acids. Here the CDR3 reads CASSLQLAGGGEQYF. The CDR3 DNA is TGCGCCAGCAGCCTCCAACTAGCGGGAGGGGGGGAGCAGTACTTC.

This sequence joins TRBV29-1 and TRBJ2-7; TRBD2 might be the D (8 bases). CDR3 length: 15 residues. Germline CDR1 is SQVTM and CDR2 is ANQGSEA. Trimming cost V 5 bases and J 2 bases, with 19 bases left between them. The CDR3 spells CSVKGGTAGAYEQYF. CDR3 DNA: TGCAGCGTTAAGGGAGGGACAGCGGGGGCCTACGAGCAGTACTTC.

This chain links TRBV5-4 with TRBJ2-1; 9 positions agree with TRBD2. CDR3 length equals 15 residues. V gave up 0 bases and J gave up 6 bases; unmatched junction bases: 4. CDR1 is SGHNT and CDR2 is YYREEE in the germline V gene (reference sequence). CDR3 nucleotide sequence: TGTGCCAGCAGCTTGGATAGCGGGAGTAGCAATGAGCAGTTCTTC. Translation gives CASSLDSGSSNEQFF. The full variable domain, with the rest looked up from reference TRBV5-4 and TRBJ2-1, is ETGVTQSPTHLIKTRGQQVTLRCSSQSGHNTVSWYQQALGQGPQFIFQYYREEENGRGNFPPRFSGLQFPNYSSELNVNALELDDSALYLCASSLDSGSSNEQFFGPGTRLTVL.

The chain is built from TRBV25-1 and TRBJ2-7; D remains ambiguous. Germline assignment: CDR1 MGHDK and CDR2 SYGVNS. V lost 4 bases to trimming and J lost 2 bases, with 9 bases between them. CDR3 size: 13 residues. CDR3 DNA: TGTGCCAGCAGTGGCGGAAGCACCTACGAGCAGTACTTC. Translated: CASSGGSTYEQYF.

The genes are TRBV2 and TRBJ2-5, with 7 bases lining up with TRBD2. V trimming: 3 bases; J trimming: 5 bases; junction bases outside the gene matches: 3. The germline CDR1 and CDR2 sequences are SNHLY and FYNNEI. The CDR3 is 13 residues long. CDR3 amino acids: CASSDAGEETQYF. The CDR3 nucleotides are TGTGCCAGCAGTGATGCGGGGGAGGAGACCCAGTACTTC.

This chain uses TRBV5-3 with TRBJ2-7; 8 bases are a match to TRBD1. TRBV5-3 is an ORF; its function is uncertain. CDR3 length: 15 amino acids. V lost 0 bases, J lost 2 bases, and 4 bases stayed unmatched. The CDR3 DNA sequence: TGTGCCAGAAGCTTGGAGGACAGGGTCCCCTACGAGCAGTACTTC. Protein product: CARSLEDRVPYEQYF.

CDR3 bases: TGCGCCACCCGGGAGGGGGTATACTCCTACAATGAGCAGTTCTTC. This codes for CATREGVYSYNEQFF. The genes are TRBV5-1 and TRBJ2-1, with 8 bases matching TRBD2. This CDR3 is 15 amino acids long. With V trimmed by 9 bases and J by 0 bases, 8 bases remained unmatched. The germline V gene encodes CDR1 SGHRS and CDR2 YFSETQ.

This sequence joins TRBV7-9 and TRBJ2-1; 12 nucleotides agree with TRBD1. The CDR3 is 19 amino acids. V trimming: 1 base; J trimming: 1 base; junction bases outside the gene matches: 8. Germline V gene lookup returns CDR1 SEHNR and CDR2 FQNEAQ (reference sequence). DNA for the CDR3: TGTGCCAGCAGCTTAGTCTGGGGACAGGGGGCTGTATCCTACAATGAGCAGTTCTTC. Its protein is CASSLVWGQGAVSYNEQFF.